This T cell receptor beta chain was identified in a study of cytomegalovirus exposure and HLA in healthy donors. About the study: Drawn from HLA-typed donors, approximately 85 million unique TCRs were held in an early data release. Study-wide points: Among TCR sequences, most were rare, though some public TCRs appeared in many donors.

Notes on this clone: Its antigen is as yet unknown.

With 60 Vbeta and 13 Jbeta primers, the PCR was carried out. Here immunoSEQ multiplex PCR was the method, and the copy in TCRdb shows in-frame clones only, minus some. The data contain some 110,000 clones, around 74% of them singletons. Sequencing input: PBMCs. The TCR comes from a woman between 40 and 55 years old in good health and CMV-seropositive.

The CDR3 nucleotides read TGCAGCGTTGGGGAAGCGGCCATGAGCATGGGGAATGAGCAGTTCTTC. The encoded protein is CSVGEAAMSMGNEQFF. The genes are TRBV29-1 and TRBJ2-1, with TRBD2 as a possible D gene (5 bases). The CDR3 extends over 16 amino acids. CDR1 is SQVTM, CDR2 ANQGSEA, per germline. The ends were cut back, 4 bases at V and 7 bases at J, with 23 bases in the middle.